The T cell receptor (beta chain) described here comes from a study of cytomegalovirus exposure and HLA in healthy donors. General study results and limits: Later on, an analysis showed TCR association rates differing by HLA locus, with DRB1 the most and HLA-C the fewest.

Germline lookup yields CDR1 SGHRS and CDR2 YFSETQ. V trimming: 4 bases; J trimming: 5 bases; junction bases outside the gene matches: 9. The CDR3 sequence is 16 residues long. This clone appeared a few times. No antigen is known for it. Use of 60 Vbeta and 13 Jbeta primers characterized the PCR. Sequenced by immunoSEQ multiplex PCR; TCRdb stores in-frame clones only, minus some. There are about 130,000 clones in the sample; roughly 84% occur only once, and less than 3.5% lies in the top ten. Specimen: PBMCs. This chain joins TRBV5-1 and TRBJ1-4; 9 positions match TRBD1. The TCR sequence derives from a man aged 50-60 years in good health and CMV-seronegative. This CDR3 reads CASSLGTGRINEKLFF. CDR3 nucleotide sequence: TGCGCCAGCAGCCTGGGGACAGGGCGGATAAATGAAAAACTGTTTTTT.